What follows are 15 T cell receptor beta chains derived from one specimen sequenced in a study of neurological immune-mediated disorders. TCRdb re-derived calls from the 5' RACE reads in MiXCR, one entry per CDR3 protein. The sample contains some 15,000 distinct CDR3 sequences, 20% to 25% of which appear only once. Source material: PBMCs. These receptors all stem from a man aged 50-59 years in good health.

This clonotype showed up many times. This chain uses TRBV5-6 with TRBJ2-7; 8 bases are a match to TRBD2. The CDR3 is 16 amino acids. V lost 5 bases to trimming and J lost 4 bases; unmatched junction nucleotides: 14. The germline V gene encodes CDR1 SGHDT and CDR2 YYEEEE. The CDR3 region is CASRLSGREGGYEQYF. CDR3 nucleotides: TGTGCCAGCAGACTTTCGGGACGGGAGGGGGGTTACGAGCAGTACTTC.

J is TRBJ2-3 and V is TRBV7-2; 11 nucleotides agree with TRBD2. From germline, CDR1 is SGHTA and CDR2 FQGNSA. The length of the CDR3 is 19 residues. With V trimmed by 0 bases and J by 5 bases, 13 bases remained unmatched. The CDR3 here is CASSLASWASGRKGDTQYF. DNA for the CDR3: TGTGCCAGCAGCTTAGCTTCTTGGGCTAGCGGGAGGAAGGGAGATACGCAGTATTTT.

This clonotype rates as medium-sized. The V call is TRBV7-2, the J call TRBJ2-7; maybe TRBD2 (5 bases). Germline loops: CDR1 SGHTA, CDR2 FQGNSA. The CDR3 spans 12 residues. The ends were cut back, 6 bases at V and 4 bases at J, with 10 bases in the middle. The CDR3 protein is CASSSGLYEQYF. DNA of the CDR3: TGTGCCAGCAGTTCTGGACTGTACGAGCAGTACTTC.

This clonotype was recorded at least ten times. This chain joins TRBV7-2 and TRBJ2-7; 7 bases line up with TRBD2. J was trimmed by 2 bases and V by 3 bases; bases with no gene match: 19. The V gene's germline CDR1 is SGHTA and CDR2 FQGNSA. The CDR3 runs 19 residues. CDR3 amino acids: CASSLRQMRASGTPYEQYF. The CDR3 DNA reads TGTGCCAGCAGCTTGCGGCAGATGCGGGCTAGCGGTACTCCCTACGAGCAGTACTTC.

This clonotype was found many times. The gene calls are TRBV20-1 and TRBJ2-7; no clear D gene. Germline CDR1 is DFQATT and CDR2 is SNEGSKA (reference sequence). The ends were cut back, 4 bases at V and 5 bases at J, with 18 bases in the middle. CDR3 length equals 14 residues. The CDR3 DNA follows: TGCAGTGCTAAGTCTTTGAGGACGGTAAACGAGCAGTACTTC. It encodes CSAKSLRTVNEQYF.

This chain's CDR3 is CASSVAGTPAGQETQYF. Written as DNA, the CDR3 is TGTGCCAGCAGCGTGGCCGGGACCCCCGCGGGGCAAGAGACCCAGTACTTC. The chain links TRBV9 to TRBJ2-5, with a tentative D call TRBD2 (6 bases). The V gene lost 2 bases and the J gene lost 2 bases, with 19 bases spanning the gap. The CDR3 covers 17 residues. CDR1 is SGDLS and CDR2 is YYNGEE in the germline V gene.

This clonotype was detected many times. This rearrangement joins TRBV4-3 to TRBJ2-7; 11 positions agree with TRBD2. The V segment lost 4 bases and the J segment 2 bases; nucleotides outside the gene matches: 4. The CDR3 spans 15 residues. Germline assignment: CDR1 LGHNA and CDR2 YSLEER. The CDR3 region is CASSRGTSGPYEQYF. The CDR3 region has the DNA TGCGCCAGCAGCCGTGGGACTAGCGGACCCTACGAGCAGTACTTC.

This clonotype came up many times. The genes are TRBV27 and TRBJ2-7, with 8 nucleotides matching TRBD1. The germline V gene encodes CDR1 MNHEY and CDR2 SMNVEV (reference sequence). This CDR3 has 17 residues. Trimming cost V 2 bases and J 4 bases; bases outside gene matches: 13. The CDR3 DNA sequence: TGTGCCAGCAGTTTAGCGCCCCCCCAGGGGGCGGGATACGAGCAGTACTTC. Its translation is CASSLAPPQGAGYEQYF.

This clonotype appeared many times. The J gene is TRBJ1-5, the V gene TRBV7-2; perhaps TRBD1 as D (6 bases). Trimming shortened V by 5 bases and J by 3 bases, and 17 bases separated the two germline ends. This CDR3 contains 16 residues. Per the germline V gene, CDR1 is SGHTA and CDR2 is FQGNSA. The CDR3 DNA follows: TGTGCCAGCAGCATACAGGGCCCCCTCCCCAATCAGCCCCAGCATTTT. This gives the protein CASSIQGPLPNQPQHF.

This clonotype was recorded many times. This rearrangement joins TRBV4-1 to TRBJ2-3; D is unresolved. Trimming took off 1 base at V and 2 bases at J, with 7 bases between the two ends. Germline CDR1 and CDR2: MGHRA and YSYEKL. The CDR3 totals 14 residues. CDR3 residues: CASSQGRITDTQYF. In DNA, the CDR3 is TGCGCCAGCAGCCAAGGCAGGATCACAGATACGCAGTATTTT.

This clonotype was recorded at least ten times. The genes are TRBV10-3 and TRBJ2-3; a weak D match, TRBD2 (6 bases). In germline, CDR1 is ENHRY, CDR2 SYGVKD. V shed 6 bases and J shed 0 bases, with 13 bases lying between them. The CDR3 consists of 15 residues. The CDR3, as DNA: TGTGCCATCAGACCTACTAGCCCGAGCACAGATACGCAGTATTTT. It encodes CAIRPTSPSTDTQYF.

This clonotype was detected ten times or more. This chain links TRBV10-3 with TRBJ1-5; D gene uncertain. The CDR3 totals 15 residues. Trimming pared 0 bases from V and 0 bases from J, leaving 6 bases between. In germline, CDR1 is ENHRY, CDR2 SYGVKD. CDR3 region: CAISESVGSNQPQHF. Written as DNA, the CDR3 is TGTGCCATCAGTGAGTCAGTGGGTAGCAATCAGCCCCAGCATTTT.

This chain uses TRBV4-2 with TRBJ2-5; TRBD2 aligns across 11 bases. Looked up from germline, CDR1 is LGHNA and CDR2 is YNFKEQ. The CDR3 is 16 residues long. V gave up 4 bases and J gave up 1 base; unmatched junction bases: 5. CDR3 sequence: CASSPLTSGIQETQYF. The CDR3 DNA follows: TGTGCCAGCAGCCCTCTGACTAGCGGGATCCAAGAGACCCAGTACTTC.

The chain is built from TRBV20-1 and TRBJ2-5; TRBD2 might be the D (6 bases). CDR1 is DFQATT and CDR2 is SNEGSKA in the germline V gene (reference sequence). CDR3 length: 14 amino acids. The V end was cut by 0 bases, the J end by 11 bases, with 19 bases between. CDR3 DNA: TGCAGTGCTAGAGACCTAGCGCGCACAGATACGCAGTACTTC. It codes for CSARDLARTDTQYF.

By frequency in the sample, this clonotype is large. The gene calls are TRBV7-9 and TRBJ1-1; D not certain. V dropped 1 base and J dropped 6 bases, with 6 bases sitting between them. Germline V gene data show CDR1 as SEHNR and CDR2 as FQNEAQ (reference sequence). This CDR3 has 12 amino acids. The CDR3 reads CASSLVLPEAFF. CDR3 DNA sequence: TGTGCCAGCAGCTTAGTATTGCCTGAAGCTTTCTTT.